The present T cell receptor (beta chain) was sequenced within a study of blood T cell repertoires in COVID-19. Study as a whole: Whether acute or convalescent, the COVID-19 samples came from the United States, Italy and Spain.

This clone was observed a handful of times. V was pared by 5 bases and J by 7 bases, with 15 bases between. The germline CDR1 and CDR2 sequences are GTSNPN and SVGIG (reference sequence). CDR3 length: 13 amino acids. Clinical histories supplied by participants themselves formed the basis of cohort assignment. In the original workflow: For nucleated cells, counts were estimated from reference gene primer amplification. Using immunoSEQ multiplex PCR, the repertoire was profiled, and TCRdb retains in-frame clones only, with some absent. D and trimming were read from the DNA, whereas the V and J calls and clone size are those reported in that table. The sample lists a few hundred thousand clones, approximately 79% occurring once.

V usage is TRBV30 and J usage is TRBJ1-5; D remains unclear. The sequenced sample consisted of PBMCs or T cells enriched from blood (not recorded which). This TCR was sampled from a man aged 25 to 45 with acute COVID-19. The CDR3 nucleotides read TGTGCCTGGGGCTTAGAGGGCCGGCAGCCCCAGCATTTT. The encoded protein is CAWGLEGRQPQHF.